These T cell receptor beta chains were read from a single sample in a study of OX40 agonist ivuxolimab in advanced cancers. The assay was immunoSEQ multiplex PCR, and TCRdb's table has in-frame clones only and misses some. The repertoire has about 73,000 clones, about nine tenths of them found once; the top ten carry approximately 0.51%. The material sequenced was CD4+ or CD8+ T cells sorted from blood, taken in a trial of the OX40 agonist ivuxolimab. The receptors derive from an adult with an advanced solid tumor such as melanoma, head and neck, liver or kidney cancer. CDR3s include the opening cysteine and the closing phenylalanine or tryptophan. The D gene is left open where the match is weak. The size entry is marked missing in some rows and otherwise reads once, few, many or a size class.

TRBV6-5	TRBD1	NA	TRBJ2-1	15	CASSYGQGNYNEQFF	TGTGCCAGCAGTTACGGACAGGGAAACTACAATGAGCAGTTCTTC
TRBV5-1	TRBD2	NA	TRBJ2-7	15	CASTRTSANSYEQYF	TGCGCCAGCACCAGAACTAGCGCCAACTCCTACGAGCAGTACTTC
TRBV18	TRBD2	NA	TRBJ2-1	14	CASSPGLAGDEQFF	TGTGCCAGCTCACCGGGACTAGCGGGAGATGAGCAGTTCTTC
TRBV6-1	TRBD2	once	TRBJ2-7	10	CASSRLAGGF	TGTGCCAGCAGTAGACTAGCGGGAGGTTTC
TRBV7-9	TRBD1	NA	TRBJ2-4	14	CASSLGQGKNIQYF	TGTGCCAGCAGCTTAGGACAGGGGAAAAACATTCAGTACTTC
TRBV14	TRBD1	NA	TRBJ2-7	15	CASSPRGTGQLEQYF	TGTGCCAGCAGCCCCCGAGGGACAGGGCAACTCGAGCAGTACTTC
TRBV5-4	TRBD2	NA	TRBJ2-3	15	CASSGLAGITDTQYF	TGTGCCAGCAGCGGACTAGCGGGAATCACAGATACGCAGTATTTT
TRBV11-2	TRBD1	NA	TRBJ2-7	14	CASSQQGASYEQYF	TGTGCCAGCAGCCAACAGGGGGCTTCCTACGAGCAGTACTTC
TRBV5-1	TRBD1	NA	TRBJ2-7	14	CASSSQGALGEQYF	TGCGCCAGCAGCTCGCAGGGGGCGCTGGGCGAGCAGTACTTC
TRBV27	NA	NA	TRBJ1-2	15	CASSFNTGRNYGYTF	TGTGCCAGCAGTTTCAACACAGGGCGGAACTATGGCTACACCTTC
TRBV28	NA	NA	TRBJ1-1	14	CASSLWTVNTEAFF	TGTGCCAGCAGTTTATGGACAGTGAACACTGAAGCTTTCTTT
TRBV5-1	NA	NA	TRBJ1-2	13	CASSLFPGDGYTF	TGCGCCAGTAGCTTGTTTCCAGGGGATGGCTACACCTTC
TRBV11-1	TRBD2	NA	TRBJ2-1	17	CASSLYGSGTSYNEQFF	TGTGCCAGCAGCTTATATGGTAGCGGGACCTCCTACAATGAGCAGTTCTTC
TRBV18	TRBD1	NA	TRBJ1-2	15	CASSPYKGQTYGYTF	TGTGCCAGCTCACCATACAAGGGACAGACCTATGGCTACACCTTC
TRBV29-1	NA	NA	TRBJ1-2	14	CSVDYNGIRSGYTF	TGCAGCGTTGATTATAACGGCATTCGGTCGGGCTACACCTTC
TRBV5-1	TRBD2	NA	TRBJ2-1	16	CASSVLTSAAGNEQFF	TGCGCCAGCAGCGTCCTAACTAGCGCTGCGGGAAATGAGCAGTTCTTC
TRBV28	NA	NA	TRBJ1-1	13	CASSSRVTTEAFF	TGTGCCAGCAGTTCCAGGGTCACCACTGAAGCTTTCTTT
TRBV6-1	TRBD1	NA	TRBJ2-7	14	CASKIGQGSYEQYF	TGTGCCAGCAAAATAGGACAGGGGAGCTACGAGCAGTACTTC
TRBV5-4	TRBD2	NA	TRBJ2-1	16	CASSSTSGRDYNEQFF	TGTGCCAGCAGCTCAACTAGCGGGAGGGACTACAATGAGCAGTTCTTC
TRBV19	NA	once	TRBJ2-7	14	CASSTQVGVPEQYF	TGTGCCAGTAGTACGCAAGTCGGGGTACCCGAGCAGTACTTC
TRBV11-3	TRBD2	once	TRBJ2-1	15	CASSPGLGEYNEQFF	TGTGCCAGCAGCCCGGGACTAGGGGAATACAATGAGCAGTTCTTC
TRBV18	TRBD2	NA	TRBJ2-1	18	CASSPRASGSTSYNEQFF	TGTGCCAGCTCACCGCGGGCTAGCGGGAGTACGTCCTACAATGAGCAGTTCTTC
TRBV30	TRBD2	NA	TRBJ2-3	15	CAWSGGGRSTDTQYF	TGTGCCTGGAGTGGAGGCGGGAGGTCGACAGATACGCAGTATTTT
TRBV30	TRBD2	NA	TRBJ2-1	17	CAWSVGLAGEGHNEQFF	TGTGCCTGGAGTGTGGGACTAGCGGGCGAAGGTCACAATGAGCAGTTCTTC
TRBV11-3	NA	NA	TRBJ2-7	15	CASSPLGTLSYEQYF	TGTGCCAGCAGCCCACTGGGGACGCTTTCCTACGAGCAGTACTTC
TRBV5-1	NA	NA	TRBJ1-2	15	CASSLGLNWRYGYTF	TGCGCCAGCAGCTTGGGTCTTAATTGGAGGTATGGCTACACCTTC
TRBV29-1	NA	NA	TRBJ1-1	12	CSVARGLTEAFF	TGCAGCGTTGCGCGAGGCCTCACTGAAGCTTTCTTT
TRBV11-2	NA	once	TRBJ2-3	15	CASSISHTLTDTQYF	TGTGCCAGCAGCATTAGTCACACTCTCACAGATACGCAGTATTTT
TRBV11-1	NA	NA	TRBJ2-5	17	CASSFTTTTRAGETQYF	TGTGCCAGCAGCTTTACTACCACGACCAGAGCAGGAGAGACCCAGTACTTC
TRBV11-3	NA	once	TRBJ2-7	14	CASSLDSGRYEQYF	TGTGCCAGCAGCTTAGACAGTGGACGGTACGAGCAGTACTTC
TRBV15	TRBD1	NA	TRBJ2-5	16	CATSTRQGGNAETQYF	TGTGCCACCAGCACCCGACAGGGGGGGAATGCAGAGACCCAGTACTTC
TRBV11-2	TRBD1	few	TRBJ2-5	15	CASSLGDRDQETQYF	TGTGCCAGCAGCTTAGGGGACAGGGACCAAGAGACCCAGTACTTC
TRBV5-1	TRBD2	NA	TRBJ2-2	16	CASSLIGRADTGELFF	TGCGCCAGCAGCTTGATCGGGAGGGCCGACACCGGGGAGCTGTTTTTT
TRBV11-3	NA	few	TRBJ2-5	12	CASSLMGPPQYF	TGTGCCAGCAGCTTAATGGGACCCCCCCAGTACTTC
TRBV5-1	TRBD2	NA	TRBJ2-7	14	CASSLLAGAYEQYF	TGCGCCAGCAGCTTACTAGCGGGAGCGTACGAGCAGTACTTC
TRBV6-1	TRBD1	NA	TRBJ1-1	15	CASSVSTGGNTEAFF	TGTGCCAGCAGTGTTTCGACAGGGGGGAACACTGAAGCTTTCTTT
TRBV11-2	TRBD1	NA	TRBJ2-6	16	CASSSQGEPTSHVLTF	TGTGCCAGCAGCTCCCAGGGGGAGCCTACTTCACACGTCCTGACTTTC
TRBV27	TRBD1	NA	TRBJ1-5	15	CASSPRTGRFQPQHF	TGTGCCAGCAGCCCTCGGACAGGGCGATTCCAGCCCCAGCATTTT
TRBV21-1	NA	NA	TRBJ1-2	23	CASSKAGTGTGRAIPLGFYGYTF	TGTGCCAGCAGCAAAGCCGGGACCGGGACAGGGAGGGCTATCCCCTTGGGGTTTTATGGCTACACCTTC
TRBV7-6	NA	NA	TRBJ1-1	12	CASSLVFAEAFF	TGTGCCAGCAGCTTAGTTTTCGCTGAAGCTTTCTTT
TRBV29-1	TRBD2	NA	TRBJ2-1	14	CSVVPSGRRAEQFF	TGCAGCGTTGTTCCTAGCGGGAGAAGGGCTGAGCAGTTCTTC
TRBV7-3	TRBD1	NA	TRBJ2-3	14	CASSSGQMGDTQYF	TGTGCCAGCAGCTCGGGACAGATGGGAGATACGCAGTATTTT
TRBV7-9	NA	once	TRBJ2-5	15	CASSPLIGSQETQYF	TGTGCCAGCAGCCCCCTCATCGGTTCCCAAGAGACCCAGTACTTC
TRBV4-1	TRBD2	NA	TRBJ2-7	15	CASSQGGLAVGEQYF	TGCGCCAGCAGCCAGGGAGGACTAGCCGTGGGCGAGCAGTACTTC
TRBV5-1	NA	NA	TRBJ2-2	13	CASSLNLPGELFF	TGCGCCAGCAGCTTGAATTTACCGGGGGAGCTGTTTTTT
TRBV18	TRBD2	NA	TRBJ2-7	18	CASSPGLAGGPGLAEQYF	TGTGCCAGCTCACCGGGACTAGCGGGAGGGCCGGGTCTGGCCGAGCAGTACTTC
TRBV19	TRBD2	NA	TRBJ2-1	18	CASRPRPAGVQSYNEQFF	TGTGCCAGTAGGCCCCGACCAGCGGGAGTCCAATCCTACAATGAGCAGTTCTTC
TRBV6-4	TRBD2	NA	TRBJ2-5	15	CTSSESSGTPGAQYF	TGTACCAGCAGTGAGTCTAGCGGGACGCCGGGGGCCCAGTACTTC
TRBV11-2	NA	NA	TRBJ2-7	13	CASSLNPGSEQYF	TGTGCCAGCAGCTTAAACCCTGGGAGTGAGCAGTACTTC
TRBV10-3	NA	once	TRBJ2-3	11	CAISSTDTQYF	TGTGCCATCAGTAGCACAGATACGCAGTATTTT
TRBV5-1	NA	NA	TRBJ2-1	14	CASSFSRVYNEQFF	TGCGCCAGCAGCTTCAGCAGAGTCTACAATGAGCAGTTCTTC
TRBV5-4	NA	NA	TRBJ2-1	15	CASSPIAEPYNEQFF	TGTGCCAGCAGCCCTATAGCGGAACCTTACAATGAGCAGTTCTTC
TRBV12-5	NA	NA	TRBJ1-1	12	CASGLSQGRAFF	TGTGCTAGTGGCCTCTCGCAGGGGAGGGCTTTCTTT
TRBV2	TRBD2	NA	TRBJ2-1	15	CASRLGTSGYNEQFF	TGTGCCAGCCGCCTCGGGACTAGCGGATACAATGAGCAGTTCTTC
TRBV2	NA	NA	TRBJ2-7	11	CASSDEGYKYF	TGTGCCAGCAGTGACGAGGGATATAAGTACTTC